This TCR beta chain comes out of a study of CD8 T cells in Susac syndrome. About the research overall: When their blood was taken, patients with Susac syndrome were therapy-naive, taking corticosteroids, or taking intravenous immunoglobulin alone.

With random hexamers, 0.5 to 1 ug RNA was reverse transcribed. The CDR3 of TCR beta was amplified by immunoSEQ multiplex PCR across 54 Vbeta and 13 Jbeta. TCRdb re-called the immunoSEQ multiplex PCR reads with MiXCR, one entry per CDR3 protein. This table has some 150,000 distinct CDR3 sequences, approximately 95% appearing once. Trimming removed 2 bases at V and 7 bases at J, with 19 bases between. The CDR3 extends over 16 amino acids. The germline V gene has CDR1 KGHSH and CDR2 LQKENI. The sequence was obtained from a human donor with Susac syndrome. The V call is TRBV18, the J call TRBJ2-3; D may be TRBD1 or TRBD2 (5 bases each). Sequenced input: CD4+ T cells from PBMCs. The CDR3 DNA sequence: TGTGCCAGCTCACCAACCCAAGCCCCAGGGACGAATACGCAGTATTTT. It specifies CASSPTQAPGTNTQYF.